Each of the 26 T cell receptor beta chains below was sequenced from the same sample in a study of blood T cell dynamics during melanoma immunotherapy. Documented time point: pre-treatment baseline. The protocol was immunoSEQ multiplex PCR, while the TCRdb copy is restricted to in-frame clones and leaves out a portion. The table includes over 10,000 clones, roughly nine tenths detected once. The source was effector memory CD8+ T cells from blood, collected from a patient treated with checkpoint blockade. The receptor source for this set is a human donor with melanoma.

The chain combines TRBV4-3 with TRBJ2-7; 10 positions match TRBD2. Germline V CDR1 and CDR2: LGHNA, YSLEER. The CDR3 is made up of 16 amino acids. J lost 2 bases, V lost 0 bases, and 4 bases had no gene match. The CDR3 sequence: CASSQEDGTSAYEQYF. CDR3 in DNA: TGCGCCAGCAGCCAAGAGGATGGGACTAGCGCCTACGAGCAGTACTTC.

This clone was found a few times. The chain links TRBV5-4 to TRBJ1-1; TRBD1 agrees at 10 bases. Germline V gives CDR1 SGHNT, CDR2 YYREEE (reference sequence). V lost 0 bases and J lost 4; bases outside the gene matches: 3. CDR3 length: 15 residues. CDR3 region: CASSLGGTGVTEAFF. The CDR3 DNA sequence: TGTGCCAGCAGCTTGGGTGGGACAGGGGTCACTGAAGCTTTCTTT.

The rearrangement uses TRBV25-1 and TRBJ2-1; D uncertain. Trimming took 1 base from V and 9 from J, leaving 4 bases between them. The length of the CDR3 is 11 residues. CDR1 MGHDK and CDR2 SYGVNS come from the germline V gene. The CDR3 nucleotides are TGTGCCAGCAGTGAATTTACTGAGCAGTTCTTC. Residues: CASSEFTEQFF. Full variable domain (remainder filled in from reference TRBV25-1 and TRBJ2-1): EADIYQTPRYLVIGTGKKITLECSQTMGHDKMYWYQQDPGMELHLIHYSYGVNSTEKGDLSSESTVSRIRTEHFPLTLESARPSHTSQYLCASSEFTEQFFGPGTRLTVL.

This chain links TRBV9 with TRBJ1-1, with TRBD1 matching 10 bases. Per germline, CDR1 SGDLS and CDR2 YYNGEE. J lost 1 base, V lost 4 bases, and 10 bases had no gene match. This CDR3 contains 17 residues. Here the CDR3 reads CASSSNPGQGSNTEAFF. Written as DNA, the CDR3 is TGTGCCAGCAGCTCTAATCCGGGACAGGGGTCGAACACTGAAGCTTTCTTT.

The CDR3 is CASSRGTANYEQYF. DNA of the CDR3: TGTGCCAGCAGCCGCGGGACGGCAAACTACGAGCAGTACTTC. The V call is TRBV5-4, the J call TRBJ2-7, with a tentative D call TRBD2 (6 bases). V lost 4 bases and J 3 bases, leaving 14 bases between the germline ends. The CDR3 extends over 14 amino acids. Germline CDR1 and CDR2: SGHNT and YYREEE (reference sequence).

The chain joins TRBV19 to TRBJ1-1; D remains unclear. CDR1 LNHDA and CDR2 SQIVND come from the germline V gene (reference sequence). The length of the CDR3 is 14 residues. V dropped 9 bases and J dropped 3 bases, with 17 bases sitting between them. CDR3 sequence (DNA): TGTGCCAGCAAACCCCCCGGGGTTTACACTGAAGCTTTCTTT. Translating gives CASKPPGVYTEAFF.

V and J are TRBV5-1 and TRBJ2-3; perhaps TRBD1 as D (6 bases). Germline V gene data show CDR1 as SGHRS and CDR2 as YFSETQ. The CDR3 loop spans 14 amino acids. The germline V and J ends were trimmed by 2 bases and 3 bases, with 10 bases remaining between them. The CDR3 loop reads CASSLNRETDTQYF. Written as DNA, the CDR3 is TGCGCCAGCAGCTTAAACAGGGAAACAGATACGCAGTATTTT.

V gene TRBV5-6 combines with J gene TRBJ1-2; TRBD1 matches at 8 bases. The CDR3 spans 14 residues. Germline assignment: CDR1 SGHDT and CDR2 YYEEEE. J was trimmed by 5 bases and V by 4 bases; bases with no gene match: 7. CDR3 region: CASSPGTGSYGYTF. The CDR3 DNA sequence: TGTGCCAGCAGCCCGGGGACAGGCAGTTATGGCTACACCTTC.

The V and J genes are TRBV13 and TRBJ2-1, with 10 bases matching TRBD2. J lost 1 base, V lost 3 bases, and 3 bases had no gene match. CDR1 PRHDT and CDR2 FYEKMQ come from the germline V gene (reference sequence). The CDR3 runs to 16 residues. The CDR3 reads CASSFLAGESYNEQFF. The CDR3 nucleotides are TGTGCCAGCAGCTTCCTAGCGGGAGAGTCCTACAATGAGCAGTTCTTC.

This clone has a single count. The rearrangement uses TRBV4-3 and TRBJ1-4; the D is unclear. The germline gives CDR1 LGHNA, CDR2 YSLEER. The CDR3 totals 14 residues. Trimming cost V 2 bases and J 5 bases, with 9 bases left between them. CDR3 amino acids: CASSQMAGNEKLFF. CDR3 nucleotides: TGCGCCAGCAGCCAAATGGCAGGAAATGAAAAACTGTTTTTT.

CDR3 sequence reads: CASSLFAGALTEAFF. The CDR3 DNA reads as TGTGCCAGCAGCCTTTTCGCAGGGGCTCTCACTGAAGCTTTCTTT. This chain joins TRBV5-4 and TRBJ1-1; D possibly corresponds to TRBD1 (6 bases). Germline loops: CDR1 SGHNT, CDR2 YYREEE (reference sequence). Trimming pared 4 bases from V and 4 bases from J, leaving 17 bases between. The CDR3 covers 15 residues.

The chain has TRBV19 and TRBJ2-1; TRBD2 matches 8 bases. The V and J ends lost 4 bases and 6 bases, in that order; junction bases with no gene match: 11. The CDR3 loop spans 16 amino acids. The germline V gene has CDR1 LNHDA and CDR2 SQIVND (reference sequence). In nucleotides, the CDR3 is TGTGCCAGTAGTAGGTATTCCGTCGGGGGGGTCAATGAGCAGTTCTTC. Its protein product is CASSRYSVGGVNEQFF.

This clone was counted a single time. CDR3 amino acids: CASSTGQANYGYTF. Here the CDR3 DNA reads TGTGCCAGCAGCACCGGACAGGCCAACTATGGCTACACCTTC. The chain uses TRBV9 and TRBJ1-2; TRBD1 aligns across 7 bases. This CDR3 spans 14 amino acids. Per the germline V gene, CDR1 is SGDLS and CDR2 is YYNGEE. Trimming cost V 4 bases and J 2 bases; bases outside gene matches: 5.

This chain joins TRBV2 and TRBJ1-2, with TRBD1 matching over 9 bases. V was pared by 0 bases and J by 4 bases, with 6 bases of the junction left unmatched. Germline CDR1 and CDR2: SNHLY and FYNNEI. CDR3 size: 16 residues. The chain's CDR3 is CASSEALLGQGYGYTF. The CDR3 bases are TGTGCCAGCAGTGAAGCGCTTCTGGGACAGGGCTATGGCTACACCTTC.

V and J are TRBV4-1 and TRBJ1-2, with D possibly TRBD1 on 5 matching bases. The ends were cut back, 2 bases at V and 8 bases at J, with 9 bases in the middle. Germline V gives CDR1 MGHRA, CDR2 YSYEKL. The CDR3 covers 12 residues. The CDR3 sequence: CASSQSGWGYTF. The CDR3 DNA reads as TGCGCCAGCAGCCAATCAGGGTGGGGCTACACCTTC.

The V call is TRBV5-5, the J call TRBJ2-3; the D gene is possibly TRBD2 (5 bases). Germline-derived CDR1 and CDR2 are SGHKS and YYEKEE (reference sequence). Trimming removed 4 bases at V and 2 bases at J, with 17 bases between. There are 16 residues in the CDR3. This CDR3 reads CASSEGRFTVTDTQYF. The CDR3 DNA reads as TGTGCCAGCAGCGAGGGTCGGTTCACTGTCACAGATACGCAGTATTTT.

The chain employs TRBV29-1 and TRBJ2-1, with TRBD1 matching 7 bases. Looked up from germline, CDR1 is SQVTM and CDR2 is ANQGSEA. V dropped 6 bases and J dropped 10; count of bases not matched to a gene: 3. The CDR3 runs to 10 residues. As DNA, the CDR3 is TGCAGCGTGTCGACAGGGGAGCAGTTCTTC. Protein: CSVSTGEQFF.

This chain uses TRBV11-2 with TRBJ1-4; possible D gene TRBD1, 6 bases. CDR3 length: 17 residues. The V and J ends lost 1 base and 0 bases respectively, with 12 bases between them. CDR1 is SGHAT, CDR2 FQNNGV, per germline. The CDR3 region has the DNA TGTGCCAGCAGCTTAGCCAACAGGGCCGCAACTAATGAAAAACTGTTTTTT. Its translation is CASSLANRAATNEKLFF.

The chain carries TRBV6-7 and TRBJ1-1; 8 positions match TRBD1. TRBV6-7 is identified as an open reading frame with a role that is uncertain. With V trimmed by 2 bases and J by 3 bases, 17 bases remained unmatched. The CDR3 is made up of 19 amino acids. This chain's CDR3 is CASSYGPGGGGNSDTEAFF. The CDR3 DNA reads as TGTGCCAGCAGTTACGGCCCAGGGGGCGGGGGCAATTCGGACACTGAAGCTTTCTTT.

V and J are TRBV28 and TRBJ1-1, with 9 bases fitting TRBD1. The CDR3 is 14 residues long. CDR1 MDHEN and CDR2 SYDVKM come from the germline V gene. J gave up 2 bases and V 6 bases, and 4 bases lay outside the gene matches. CDR3 DNA sequence: TGTGCCAGCAGCGTCACAGGGGGCAACACTGAAGCTTTCTTT. This sequence encodes CASSVTGGNTEAFF. The full variable domain, completed using reference TRBV28 and TRBJ1-1, is DVKVTQSSRYLVKRTGEKVFLECVQDMDHENMFWYRQDPGLGLRLIYFSYDVKMKEKGDIPEGYSVSREKKERFSLILESASTNQTSMYLCASSVTGGNTEAFFGQGTRLTVV.

The chain has TRBV5-1 and TRBJ1-1, with TRBD1 matching 8 bases. The CDR3 contains 14 residues. CDR1 and CDR2 (germline): SGHRS, YFSETQ. J gave up 7 bases and V 4 bases, and 9 bases lay outside the gene matches. The CDR3, as DNA: TGCGCCAGCAGCGCGGACAGGGAATACGATGAAGCTTTCTTT. It is translated as CASSADREYDEAFF.

Only one count was recorded for this clone. At the DNA level, this CDR3 is encoded by other sequences in the same sample as well. This chain connects TRBV19 to TRBJ2-1; D is ambiguous. Germline V gives CDR1 LNHDA, CDR2 SQIVND (reference sequence). The CDR3 spans 12 residues. V was trimmed by 5 bases and J by 3 bases, leaving 5 bases between them. The CDR3 DNA sequence: TGTGCCAGTAGTTCAGGCTACAATGAGCAGTTCTTC. Its translation: CASSSGYNEQFF.

The chain employs TRBV2 and TRBJ2-7; D remains ambiguous. CDR3 size: 16 residues. CDR1 is SNHLY, CDR2 FYNNEI, per germline. The V gene lost 5 bases and the J gene lost 0 bases, with 17 bases spanning the gap. Here the CDR3 reads CASSTSGDGLSYEQYF. As DNA, the CDR3 is TGTGCCAGCAGTACCTCCGGAGACGGCCTCTCCTACGAGCAGTACTTC.

V and J are TRBV19 and TRBJ1-1; no reliable D call. The CDR3 length is 12 residues. The germline gives CDR1 LNHDA, CDR2 SQIVND (reference sequence). V was clipped by 7 bases and J by 4 bases, with 10 bases between them. The CDR3 coding sequence is TGTGCCAGTATTCTTGAAGGCACTGAAGCTTTCTTT. Translation gives CASILEGTEAFF. Full variable domain (rest looked up from reference TRBV19 and TRBJ1-1): DGGITQSPKYLFRKEGQNVTLSCEQNLNHDAMYWYRQDPGQGLRLIYYSQIVNDFQKGDIAEGYSVSREKKESFPLTVTSAQKNPTAFYLCASILEGTEAFFGQGTRLTVV.

The CDR3 sequence is CASSWDPRVAFF. In DNA form, the CDR3 reads TGTGCCAGCAGTTGGGACCCAAGAGTAGCTTTCTTT. This chain joins TRBV28 and TRBJ1-1, with D possibly being TRBD1 (5 bases). CDR1 is MDHEN, CDR2 SYDVKM, per germline. CDR3 length equals 12 residues. With 4 bases removed from V and 10 bases from J, the gap between germline ends came to 13 bases.

This chain connects TRBV28 to TRBJ1-2, with D tentatively TRBD1 (5 bases). The CDR3 has 15 amino acids. Germline V CDR1 and CDR2: MDHEN, SYDVKM. V lost 6 bases to trimming and J lost 4 bases, with 18 bases between them. CDR3 DNA: TGTGCCAGCAGACTAATACAGCAGGGACCCTATGGCTACACCTTC. Protein product: CASRLIQQGPYGYTF.